One sample yielded the 14 T cell receptor beta chains listed below, sequenced in a study of OX40 agonist ivuxolimab in advanced cancers. Measured with immunoSEQ multiplex PCR; TCRdb has only the in-frame clones, and not every one. The table records 55,000 to 70,000 clones, approximately 90% of them present only once. This material consisted of CD4+ or CD8+ T cells sorted from blood, taken in a trial of the OX40 agonist ivuxolimab. The receptors here all came from an adult with an advanced solid tumor such as melanoma, head and neck, liver or kidney cancer.

The J gene is TRBJ1-6, the V gene TRBV19, with unresolved D. The CDR3 has 14 amino acids. Germline V gene data show CDR1 as LNHDA and CDR2 as SQIVND (reference sequence). V lost 8 bases and J lost 13, with 21 bases in between. CDR3 sequence reads: CASSEGGSGEPLHF. In nucleotides, the CDR3 is TGTGCCAGTTCAGAGGGAGGGTCCGGGGAGCCCCTCCACTTT.

The chain is built from TRBV11-2 and TRBJ2-2, with unresolved D. Germline assignment: CDR1 SGHAT and CDR2 FQNNGV. V shed 1 base and J shed 1 base, with 7 bases lying between them. The CDR3 consists of 15 residues. CDR3 coding DNA: TGTGCCAGCAGCTTAGGTATAGGGAACACCGGGGAGCTGTTTTTT. It yields the protein CASSLGIGNTGELFF.

The V gene is TRBV9, the J gene TRBJ2-1; 8 bases are a match to TRBD2. CDR1 is SGDLS and CDR2 is YYNGEE in the germline V gene. This CDR3 comprises 17 residues. J gave up 0 bases and V 4 bases, and 9 bases lay outside the gene matches. DNA of the CDR3: TGTGCCAGCAGCCCCCGGGGGGCGGGGGGCTCCTACAATGAGCAGTTCTTC. It translates to CASSPRGAGGSYNEQFF.

The J gene is TRBJ2-2, the V gene TRBV6-4, with 12 nucleotides matching TRBD2. The CDR3 runs 15 residues. V gave up 3 bases and J gave up 4 bases; unmatched junction bases: 0. Germline CDR1 and CDR2: MRHNA and SNTAGT. The CDR3 sequence is CASSELAGGTGELFF. The CDR3 region has the DNA TGTGCCAGCAGTGAACTAGCGGGGGGCACCGGGGAGCTGTTTTTT.

Only one count was recorded for this clone. This chain connects TRBV10-3 to TRBJ2-1; tentative D call: TRBD2 (7 bases). This CDR3 spans 15 amino acids. Trimming removed 6 bases at V and 8 bases at J, with 20 bases between. CDR1 and CDR2 (germline): ENHRY, SYGVKD. For the CDR3, the DNA is TGTGCCATCAGCCCCGCCGATTGGGGGGGCGATGAGCAGTTCTTC. Encoded protein: CAISPADWGGDEQFF.

The V gene is TRBV5-4, the J gene TRBJ2-6; D is unclear. Germline CDR1 and CDR2: SGHNT and YYREEE (reference sequence). V lost 6 bases, J lost 2 bases, and 3 bases lay in between. The CDR3 has 12 residues. Here the CDR3 reads CASTPGANVLTF. The CDR3 nucleotides read TGTGCCAGCACCCCTGGGGCCAACGTCCTGACTTTC.

The chain joins TRBV13 to TRBJ2-5; 10 bases agree with TRBD1. This CDR3 region has 14 residues. Unmatched junction bases numbered 3, after V lost 5 bases and J lost 3 bases. Germline CDR1 and CDR2: PRHDT and FYEKMQ (reference sequence). The CDR3 spells CASSPDRGEETQYF. CDR3 nucleotide sequence: TGTGCCAGCAGCCCGGACAGGGGGGAAGAGACCCAGTACTTC.

J is TRBJ2-3 and V is TRBV11-2; D possibly matches TRBD1 or TRBD2 (6 bases each). V lost 3 bases to trimming and J lost 0 bases, with 22 bases between them. CDR1 SGHAT and CDR2 FQNNGV come from the germline V gene. The CDR3 is made up of 19 amino acids. The DNA of the CDR3 is TGTGCCAGCAGCTTGCAAGGGGAGGACAGAGATTGGAGCACAGATACGCAGTATTTT. It specifies CASSLQGEDRDWSTDTQYF.

The genes are TRBV7-2 and TRBJ1-5; TRBD1 aligns across 8 bases. The V segment lost 5 bases and the J segment 0 bases; nucleotides outside the gene matches: 9. The CDR3 is made up of 17 amino acids. The germline gives CDR1 SGHTA, CDR2 FQGNSA. CDR3 DNA: TGTGCCAGCAGCCACGGACAGGGATGGTATAGCAATCAGCCCCAGCATTTT. The encoded protein is CASSHGQGWYSNQPQHF.

This clone was observed a single time. This chain links TRBV4-1 with TRBJ2-7; possibly TRBD1 or TRBD2 for D (7 bases each). The V end lost 1 base, the J end lost 4 bases, and 14 bases lay between the germline ends. This CDR3 region has 15 residues. Germline CDR1 reads MGHRA; CDR2 reads YSYEKL. The CDR3 spells CASSQGAGGGYEQYF. DNA of the CDR3: TGCGCCAGCAGCCAAGGGGCAGGGGGAGGGTACGAGCAGTACTTC.

The rearrangement joins TRBV23-1 to TRBJ1-5, with 10 positions matching TRBD1. TRBV23-1 is recorded as an ORF, its role being uncertain. This CDR3 has 17 residues. Trimming cost V 0 bases and J 6 bases; bases outside gene matches: 8. CDR3 residues: CASSQSGQGVCCQPQHF. The CDR3 DNA reads as TGCGCCAGCAGTCAATCCGGACAGGGGGTCTGCTGTCAGCCCCAGCATTTT.

CDR3 sequence (DNA): TGTGCCAGCAGTATCACCAGGGGAGGGCACGAGCAGTACTTC. Translating gives CASSITRGGHEQYF. The chain links TRBV27 to TRBJ2-7, with D possibly TRBD2 on 7 matching bases. The CDR3 totals 14 residues. The ends were cut back, 5 bases at V and 5 bases at J, with 16 bases in the middle. Germline V gene lookup returns CDR1 MNHEY and CDR2 SMNVEV (reference sequence).

The chain combines TRBV6-5 with TRBJ1-5, with 7 bases lining up with TRBD1. V was pared by 0 bases and J by 6 bases, with 2 bases of the junction left unmatched. The CDR3 runs to 14 residues. Germline CDR1 and CDR2: MNHEY and SVGAGI. The CDR3 nucleotides are TGTGCCAGCAGTTACTCGGCAGGGGGTCAGCCCCAGCATTTT. Protein product: CASSYSAGGQPQHF.

The chain links TRBV27 to TRBJ2-7, with a weak D call TRBD1 (5 bases). Looked up from germline, CDR1 is MNHEY and CDR2 is SMNVEV (reference sequence). Trimming took off 3 bases at V and 0 bases at J, with 9 bases between the two ends. The CDR3 runs 14 residues. The DNA for the CDR3 is TGTGCCAGCAGTTTTGGGGCAAGCTCCTACGAGCAGTACTTC. It encodes CASSFGASSYEQYF.